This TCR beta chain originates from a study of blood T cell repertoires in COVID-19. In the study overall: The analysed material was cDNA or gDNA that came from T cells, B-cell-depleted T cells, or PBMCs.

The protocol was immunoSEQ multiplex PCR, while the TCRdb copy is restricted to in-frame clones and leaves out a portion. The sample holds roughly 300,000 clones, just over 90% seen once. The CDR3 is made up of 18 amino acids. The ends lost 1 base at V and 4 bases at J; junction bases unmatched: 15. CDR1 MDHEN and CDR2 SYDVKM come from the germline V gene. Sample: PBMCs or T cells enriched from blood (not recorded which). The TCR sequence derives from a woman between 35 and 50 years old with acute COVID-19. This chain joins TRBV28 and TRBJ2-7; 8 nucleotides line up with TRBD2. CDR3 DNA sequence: TGTGCCAGCAGTTTATCCCACCCCCGGGGGGGGCCTCAATACGAGCAGTACTTC. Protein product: CASSLSHPRGGPQYEQYF.